This T cell receptor beta chain was recorded in a study of type 1 and type 2 diabetes patients. Whole-study context: Donors were type 1 diabetes, type 2 diabetes, or nondiabetic controls.

Study results and caveats: Type 2 diabetes repertoires were more diverse than type 1 diabetes repertoires.

PCR was run on genomic DNA. Amplification of the beta chain CDR3 used 30 forward and 13 reverse multiplex primers. TCRdb reprocessed the multiplex PCR reads via MiXCR and lists one record per CDR3 protein. The top ten hold roughly 15% of the sample, which has a few hundred thousand distinct CDR3 sequences, around 50% seen once. Of note for this clonotype: Its specificity is unknown. Possible read error: a much larger clone is one base away.

Per the germline V gene, CDR1 is SNHLY and CDR2 is FYNNEI. CDR3 length: 13 residues. The rearrangement links TRBV2 to TRBJ1-5; weak D call: TRBD1 (5 bases). The DNA matches TRBJ2-3 better at its end, which makes the J call doubtful. The sample taken for sequencing was peripheral blood mononuclear cells (PBMCs). The clonotype comes from a young man with type 2 diabetes. The CDR3 loop is CASSSRDFQPQYF. CDR3 bases: TGTGCCAGCAGTTCCAGGGATTTTCAGCCCCAGTATTTT.